The 13 T cell receptor beta chains reported below all come from one sample, sequenced in a study of T-cell reconstitution after alpha-beta-depleted transplantation in children. Preparing the TCRbeta library involved the use of unique molecular identifiers. TCRdb fed the PCR reads into MiXCR, producing one record per CDR3 protein. The sample has 60,000 or so distinct CDR3 sequences, 44% seen once. The sequencing here drew on PBMCs, mostly from graft donor cells, taken 360 days after TCRalphabeta/CD19-depleted stem cell transplant. All receptors derive from a male patient aged 5 to 17 who had a stem cell transplant for acute lymphoblastic leukemia, so the T cells may come from the graft donor.

The genes are TRBV6-2 or TRBV6-3 and TRBJ2-7; D is uncertain. V was shortened by 6 bases and J by 6 bases, with 15 bases between the two germline ends. Per the germline V gene, CDR1 is MNHEY and CDR2 is SVGEGT. The CDR3 is 13 residues long. CDR3: CASSLRGLSEQYF. In DNA, the CDR3 is TGTGCCAGCAGCTTGAGAGGTCTCTCCGAGCAGTACTTC.

The chain links TRBV13 to TRBJ2-2; D is undetermined. Germline lookup yields CDR1 PRHDT and CDR2 FYEKMQ (reference sequence). V shed 8 bases and J shed 6 bases, with 7 bases lying between them. This CDR3 is 11 amino acids long. CDR3 loop: CASGPAGELFF. CDR3 in DNA: TGTGCCAGCGGCCCCGCCGGGGAGCTGTTTTTT.

The chain is built from TRBV5-1 and TRBJ1-1; D is possibly TRBD1 (5 bases). V dropped 4 bases and J dropped 3 bases, with 19 bases sitting between them. The CDR3 runs 16 residues. CDR1 and CDR2 (germline): SGHRS, YFSETQ. CDR3 sequence: CASSPRILWGDTEAFF. CDR3 nucleotide sequence: TGCGCCAGCAGCCCTCGGATCTTATGGGGGGACACTGAAGCTTTCTTT.

This sequence joins TRBV10-3 and TRBJ2-2; no clear D gene. The V and J ends lost 2 bases and 5 bases respectively, with 12 bases between them. CDR3 length: 15 amino acids. Germline assignment: CDR1 ENHRY and CDR2 SYGVKD. CDR3 DNA sequence: TGTGCCATCAGTGAGAATACAGTCGGGACCGGGGAGCTGTTTTTT. Amino acid sequence: CAISENTVGTGELFF.

This clonotype was detected a few times. J is TRBJ1-5 and V is TRBV5-1; D uncertain. The CDR3 is 13 residues long. Between the trimmed V and J ends, which lost 5 bases and 0 bases, there was a span of 6 bases. Germline CDR1 reads SGHRS; CDR2 reads YFSETQ. The CDR3 sequence is CASRAGSNQPQHF. As DNA, the CDR3 is TGCGCCAGCAGGGCAGGTAGCAATCAGCCCCAGCATTTT. Looking up the rest from reference TRBV5-1 and TRBJ1-5 gives the full variable domain: KAGVTQTPRYLIKTRGQQVTLSCSPISGHRSVSWYQQTPGQGLQFLFEYFSETQRNKGNFPGRFSGRQFSNSRSEMNVSTLELGDSALYLCASRAGSNQPQHFGDGTRLSIL.

The chain couples TRBV12-3 or TRBV12-4 to TRBJ2-3; the match to TRBD2 covers 8 bases. Trimming cost V 8 bases and J 3 bases; bases outside gene matches: 7. The CDR3 is made up of 14 amino acids. CDR3 residues: CASEEREWTDTQYF. The CDR3 nucleotides read TGTGCCAGCGAGGAGCGGGAGTGGACAGATACGCAGTATTTT.

This clonotype was found a few times. V is TRBV12-3 or TRBV12-4 and J is TRBJ2-7; maybe TRBD2 (6 bases). CDR3 length: 14 residues. CDR3 coding DNA: TGTGCGTCAAAAGGAGGGAAAAGCACCTACGAGCAGTACTTC. Protein sequence: CASKGGKSTYEQYF.

CDR3 DNA sequence: TGTGCCAGCAGCTCGGACAGGGGGCCTGACAATGAGCAGTTCTTC. Its translation is CASSSDRGPDNEQFF. J is TRBJ2-1 and V is TRBV7-8; TRBD1 matches at 11 bases. Trimming removed 4 bases from V and 5 bases from J; junction bases left unmatched: 4. Looked up from germline, CDR1 is SGHVS and CDR2 is FQNEAQ. The CDR3 has 15 amino acids. The full variable domain, in which reference TRBV7-8 and TRBJ2-1 provide the parts outside the CDR3, is GAGVSQSPRYKVAKRGQDVALRCDPISGHVSLFWYQQALGQGPEFLTYFQNEAQLDKSGLPSDRFFAERPEGSVSTLKIQRTQQEDSAVYLCASSSDRGPDNEQFFGPGTRLTVL.

This chain links TRBV5-1 with TRBJ2-7; no firm D call. The CDR3 runs 11 residues. Germline V lookup: CDR1 SGHRS, CDR2 YFSETQ. V dropped 4 bases and J dropped 5 bases, with 7 bases sitting between them. The CDR3 DNA reads TGCGCCAGCAGCCCCCTTAACGAGCAGTACTTC. It translates to CASSPLNEQYF.

This clonotype was found once. This chain links TRBV7-2 with TRBJ1-6; 7 bases line up with TRBD1. Germline lookup yields CDR1 SGHTA and CDR2 FQGNSA. The junction had 11 bases not matched to a gene; V was cut back by 5 bases and J by 7 bases. CDR3 length equals 16 residues. CDR3 DNA: TGTGCCAGCAGCGCAGGGGGGGGCCCAGGGAATTCACCCCTCCACTTT. It specifies CASSAGGGPGNSPLHF.

This clonotype was seen more than once but under ten times. This rearrangement joins TRBV29-1 to TRBJ1-3; D not resolved. Germline CDR1 and CDR2: SQVTM and ANQGSEA. V was pared by 0 bases and J by 5 bases, with 8 bases between. This CDR3 has 13 residues. CDR3 bases: TGCAGCGTTGAAGATGTCTACAGAAACACCATATATTTT. Translated: CSVEDVYRNTIYF.

The rearrangement uses TRBV4-2 and TRBJ2-7, with 7 bases lining up with TRBD2. V gave up 1 base and J gave up 0 bases; unmatched junction bases: 6. CDR1 is LGHNA and CDR2 is YNFKEQ in the germline V gene. The CDR3 spans 16 residues. The CDR3 nucleotides read TGTGCCAGCAGCCAAGGTACCGGGACTATCTCCTACGAGCAGTACTTC. It is translated as CASSQGTGTISYEQYF.

This clonotype was seen a few times. The rearrangement links TRBV20-1 to TRBJ2-3; D is uncertain. V was clipped by 5 bases and J by 3 bases, with 15 bases between them. The CDR3 is 14 residues long. Germline CDR1 reads DFQATT; CDR2 reads SNEGSKA (reference sequence). Written as DNA, the CDR3 is TGCAGTGCTCTCAGCGTGGTGGGGACAGATACGCAGTATTTT. Its protein product is CSALSVVGTDTQYF.